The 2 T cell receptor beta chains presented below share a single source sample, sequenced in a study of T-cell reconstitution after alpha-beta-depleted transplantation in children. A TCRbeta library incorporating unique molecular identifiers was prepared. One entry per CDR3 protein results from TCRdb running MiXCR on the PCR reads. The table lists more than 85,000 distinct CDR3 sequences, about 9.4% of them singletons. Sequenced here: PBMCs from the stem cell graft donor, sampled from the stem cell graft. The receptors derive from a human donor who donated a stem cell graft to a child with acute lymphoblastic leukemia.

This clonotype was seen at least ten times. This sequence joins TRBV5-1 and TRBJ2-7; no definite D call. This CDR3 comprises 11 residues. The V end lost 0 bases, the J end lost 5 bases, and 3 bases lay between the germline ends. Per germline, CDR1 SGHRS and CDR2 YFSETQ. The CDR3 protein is CASSLEDEQYF. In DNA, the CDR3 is TGCGCCAGCAGCTTGGAAGACGAGCAGTACTTC.

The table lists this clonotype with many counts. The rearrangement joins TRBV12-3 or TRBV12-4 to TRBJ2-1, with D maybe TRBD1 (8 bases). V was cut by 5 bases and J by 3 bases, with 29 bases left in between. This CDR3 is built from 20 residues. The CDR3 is CASSPTPGQGGGGNYNEQFF. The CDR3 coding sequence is TGTGCCAGCAGTCCGACCCCCGGACAGGGTGGGGGGGGTAACTACAATGAGCAGTTCTTC.